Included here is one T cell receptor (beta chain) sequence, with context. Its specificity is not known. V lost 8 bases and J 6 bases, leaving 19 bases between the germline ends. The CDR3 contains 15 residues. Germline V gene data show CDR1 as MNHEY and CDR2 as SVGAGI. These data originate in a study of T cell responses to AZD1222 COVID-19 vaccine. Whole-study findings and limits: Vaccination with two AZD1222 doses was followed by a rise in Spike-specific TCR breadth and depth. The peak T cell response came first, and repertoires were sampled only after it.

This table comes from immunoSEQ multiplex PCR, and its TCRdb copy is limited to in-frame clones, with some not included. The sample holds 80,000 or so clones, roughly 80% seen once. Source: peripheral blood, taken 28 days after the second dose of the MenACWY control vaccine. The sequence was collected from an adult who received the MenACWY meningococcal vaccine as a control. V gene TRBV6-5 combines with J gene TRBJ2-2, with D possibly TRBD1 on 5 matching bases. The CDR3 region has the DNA TGTGCCAGCGATTTGGGGCTAGAGAGACCCGGGGAGCTGTTTTTT. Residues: CASDLGLERPGELFF.